This T cell receptor beta chain was recovered during a study of shared clonotypes between healthy human individuals (dated by TCRdb to 2019 to 2021). About the study as a whole: A couple of women and three men aged 18 to 49 years were included in the cohort. For each donor, CD4 naive and CD4 memory were each given three plates, CD8 naive was given two plates, and CD8 memory was given one plate. Blood TCR repertoires of a handful of healthy adults were deeply sequenced to estimate repertoire size and the extent of clonotype sharing between individuals. To increase sequencing depth and limit assay-specific biases, different laboratories used diverse techniques to prepare libraries and sequence TCR repertoires. Per donor, leukapheresis produced somewhere between about 0.85 and 10 billion PBMCs. Results and caveats for the whole study, not just this receptor: Compared with non-shared clonotypes, the clonotypes found in all four sorted-subset donors had higher generation probabilities. Pairwise subsampling indicated that sequencing depth was expected to affect the degree of clonotype sharing among donors. The small number of donors limited the genetic and exposure-history diversity represented. Naive subsets generally had larger estimated clonotype richness than memory subsets. Even with the large sequencing depth, rarefaction of the sorted-subset datasets indicated that sequencing was incomplete. Across several donors, approximately 5% of naive CD4, roughly 3.8% of naive CD8, under 2.5% of memory CD4, and 0.4% of memory CD8 clonotypes were shared. Sampling was limited to blood, and TCR repertoires in tissue likely differ from TCR repertoires in blood.

Using the deep immunoSEQ assay, TCR CDR3 regions were amplified from genomic DNA by multiplex PCR. For each cell subset, the extracted genomic DNA was distributed evenly across all wells of several immunoSEQ 96-well plates, and each plate served as one replicate. For sorted subsets, 150 to 250 ng of genomic DNA, equivalent to some 30,000 T cell genomes, went into each replicate PCR. Purified libraries were quantified with a Qubit 3.0 fluorometer, sized on a Bioanalyzer 2100, and re-quantified with the KAPA Library Quantification kit. Every immunoSEQ 96-well plate was sequenced on a separate single-read 150-cycle Illumina NextSeq 550 flow cell. On the authors' methods: Because the immunoSEQ output included only junctional sequences and no quality scores, the filtering could not be the same as the filtering used for full-length reads. Sequences were annotated with PyIR, a Python wrapper for IgBLAST v1.9, and V/J genes and CDR3 were assigned using IMGT germline references. Reads were removed for weak V/J assignments (E-value above 1e-6), missing CDR3, stop codons, out-of-frame junctions, or ambiguous translated residues. V3J clonotypes were defined as sequences sharing the same inferred V gene, J gene, and CDR3 amino acid sequence. Percentage overlap between repertoires was calculated by dividing the number of shared unique clonotypes by the size of the smaller repertoire. Three approaches were used to assess repertoire richness: RTK rarefaction, the Chao1 estimator, and Recon v2.1 estimates of unobserved clonotypes. For all TCRbeta clonotypes obtained by the gDNA method from a few donors, generation probabilities were computed with OLGA. Sourced from immuneACCESS, this table was stored by TCRdb with only in-frame sequences that have V and J called. A share of the clones is absent; for the studies checked, an unresolved V gene accounts for under half, and the remainder has no known explanation. The V and J calls and clone size were taken over from that table, and D and trimming were inferred from the DNA. The sample table lists more than 2 million clones, more than 90% of them with a count of one. Of the sample, 0.13% is held by the ten largest clones.

Comment on this clone: The antigen this receptor binds is unknown. No much larger clone exists at a distance of one base, and base qualities are not known.

The donors were healthy, HIV-negative adults who had no recently reported acute infections or vaccinations. Only Caucasian adults living in Nashville, Tennessee, USA were represented among the donors. CD4+ T cells were enriched by magnetic negative selection; naive cells were then positively selected on CD45RA, and the negative fraction formed the memory subset. Blood was obtained by leukapheresis, after which PBMCs were separated by Ficoll-Histopaque density gradient centrifugation and cryopreserved in liquid nitrogen vapor phase. Analytical flow cytometry was used to check the purity and quantity of each magnetically sorted T cell population. Genomic DNA was isolated from every sorted fraction and measured by UV absorbance on a Nanodrop 2000c. Looking up the germline V gene (reference sequence) yields CDR1 GTSNPN and CDR2 SVGIG. The germline V end is reduced by 5 bases and the J end by 7 bases; junction bases left unmatched: 8. Spanning cysteine to phenylalanine, the CDR3 consists of 14 amino acids. CDR3 DNA is the only sequence kept; it has 42 bases, read in frame from the first base.

The sequence links TRBV30 to TRBJ1-6, and TRBD1 aligns with 7 junction nucleotides. The source of this sequence is a man between 18 and 29 years old in good health. The sample consisted of naive CD4+ T cells sorted from blood. Explained via the paper, the cell subset or site label denotes: CD45RA+ positively selected. The sequenced DNA is TGTGCCTGGGGGGTCCGGGACAGCAATTCACCCCTCCACTTT. Its coded protein is CAWGVRDSNSPLHF.